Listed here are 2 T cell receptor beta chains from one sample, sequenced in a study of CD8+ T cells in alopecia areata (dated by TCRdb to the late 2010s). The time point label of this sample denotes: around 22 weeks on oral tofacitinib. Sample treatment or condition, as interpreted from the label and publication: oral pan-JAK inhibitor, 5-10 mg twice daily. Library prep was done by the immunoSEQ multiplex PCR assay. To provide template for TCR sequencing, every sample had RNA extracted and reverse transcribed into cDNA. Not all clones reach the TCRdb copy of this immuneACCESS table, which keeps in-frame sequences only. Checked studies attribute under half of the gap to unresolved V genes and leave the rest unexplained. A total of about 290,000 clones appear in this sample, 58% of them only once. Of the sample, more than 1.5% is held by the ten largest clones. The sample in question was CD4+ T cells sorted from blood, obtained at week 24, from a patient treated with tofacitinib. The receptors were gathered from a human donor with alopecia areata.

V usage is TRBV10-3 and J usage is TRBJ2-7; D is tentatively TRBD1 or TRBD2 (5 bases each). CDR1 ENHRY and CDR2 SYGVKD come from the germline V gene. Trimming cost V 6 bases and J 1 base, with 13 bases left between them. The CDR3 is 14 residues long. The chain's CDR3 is CAIRARDRSYEQYF. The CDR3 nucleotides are TGTGCCATCAGGGCCCGGGACCGATCCTACGAGCAGTACTTC.

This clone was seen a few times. The CDR3, as DNA: TGTGCCTTAATGGCAGTCAATCAGCCCCAGCATTTT. Translating gives CALMAVNQPQHF. The chain carries TRBV30 and TRBJ1-5; D ambiguous. The CDR3 loop spans 12 amino acids. V lost 7 bases and J 3 bases, leaving 10 bases between the germline ends. Germline values: CDR1 GTSNPN, CDR2 SVGIG (reference sequence).